The sequence of this TCR beta chain was determined in a study of cytomegalovirus exposure and HLA in healthy donors. At collection, donors were nominally healthy, but unrecorded immune exposures were probable. Germline V lookup: CDR1 SGHNT, CDR2 YYREEE (reference sequence). J gave up 4 bases and V 4 bases, and 7 bases lay outside the gene matches. This CDR3 contains 16 residues. The PCR used 60 Vbeta and 13 Jbeta primers. Here immunoSEQ multiplex PCR was the method, and the copy in TCRdb shows in-frame clones only, minus some. The table lists 140,000 to 150,000 clones, roughly 80% of them singletons, with 3.5% to 5.5% in the top ten. A word on this clone: What it binds is unknown.

Study-level results: Overall, approximately 150 TCR beta chains were annotated as cytomegalovirus-associated. Most TCR beta V segments were productive about 90% or about 30% of the time in an earlier analysis. A later analysis linked about 17,000 TCR beta sequences to HLA alleles at 0.05 false discovery rate.

This sequence was found in a woman between 35 and 50 years old in good health and CMV-seropositive. V is TRBV5-4 and J is TRBJ2-3; 12 positions agree with TRBD2. Sequenced sample: PBMCs. The DNA for the CDR3 is TGTGCCAGCAGCACGTTCGCTAGCGGGAGGGCAGATACGCAGTATTTT. Translated: CASSTFASGRADTQYF.